Following are 25 T cell receptor beta chains from one sample sequenced in a study of blood T cell repertoires in COVID-19. The table came from immunoSEQ multiplex PCR; TCRdb's copy has only in-frame clones and leaves some out. Of some 390,000 clones in the sample, 85% to 90% were seen once. The material sequenced was PBMCs or T cells enriched from blood (not recorded which). The receptors stem from a man aged 25-45 years who had recovered from COVID-19.

This chain links TRBV6-5 with TRBJ2-1, with TRBD1 as a possible D gene (6 bases). The V gene lost 2 bases and the J gene lost 9 bases, with 17 bases spanning the gap. CDR3 length equals 15 residues. Germline CDR1 is MNHEY and CDR2 is SVGAGI. This CDR3 is CASSYPGNQGGEQFF. CDR3 sequence (DNA): TGTGCCAGCAGTTACCCGGGAAACCAAGGGGGTGAGCAGTTCTTC.

The chain carries TRBV5-1 and TRBJ2-7; 11 bases are a match to TRBD2. V lost 5 bases to trimming and J lost 2 bases; unmatched junction nucleotides: 9. This CDR3 region has 16 residues. From germline, CDR1 is SGHRS and CDR2 YFSETQ. The CDR3 loop is CASRKGTSGSTYEQYF. The CDR3 DNA follows: TGCGCCAGCAGAAAGGGGACTAGCGGCTCTACCTACGAGCAGTACTTC.

J is TRBJ2-3 and V is TRBV2, with 7 bases matching TRBD2. Trimming at V came to 3 bases and at J to 5 bases, leaving 11 bases not matched to a gene. The CDR3 is made up of 16 amino acids. CDR1 is SNHLY and CDR2 is FYNNEI in the germline V gene. This CDR3 is CASSDIGRGGEDTQYF. The CDR3 DNA reads TGTGCCAGCAGTGATATCGGTAGGGGAGGGGAAGATACGCAGTATTTT. Combining the CDR3 with reference TRBV2 and TRBJ2-3 gives the whole variable domain EPEVTQTPSHQVTQMGQEVILRCVPISNHLYFYWYRQILGQKVEFLVSFYNNEISEKSEIFDDQFSVERPDGSNFTLKIRSTKLEDSAMYFCASSDIGRGGEDTQYFGPGTRLTVL.

The chain joins TRBV7-9 to TRBJ1-4, with unresolved D. Germline values: CDR1 SEHNR, CDR2 FQNEAQ (reference sequence). CDR3 length: 13 residues. V lost 6 bases to trimming and J lost 6 bases, with 11 bases between them. CDR3 sequence: CASRASGDEKLFF. DNA for the CDR3: TGTGCCAGCAGGGCTAGCGGGGATGAAAAACTGTTTTTT.

In its sample, this clone was seen once. The CDR3 is CAWSPHLGTKGATQYF. CDR3 sequence (DNA): TGTGCCTGGAGTCCCCACCTCGGGACGAAGGGGGCGACCCAGTACTTC. The V gene is TRBV30, the J gene TRBJ2-5; the match to TRBD1 covers 7 bases. The CDR3 contains 16 residues. The ends lost 2 bases at V and 7 bases at J; junction bases unmatched: 16. CDR1 is GTSNPN and CDR2 is SVGIG in the germline V gene (reference sequence).

This chain connects TRBV18 to TRBJ2-5; 13 positions agree with TRBD2. V lost 0 bases to trimming and J lost 5 bases; unmatched junction nucleotides: 6. Looked up from germline, CDR1 is KGHSH and CDR2 is LQKENI. This CDR3 is 17 amino acids long. CDR3 in amino acids: CASSPPIGTSGIETQYF. The CDR3 DNA reads TGTGCCAGCTCACCACCTATTGGGACTAGCGGGATTGAGACCCAGTACTTC.

This clone turned up a few times. V is TRBV14 and J is TRBJ1-4; D unresolved. Trimming removed 2 bases from V and 11 bases from J, with 12 bases in between. Per germline, CDR1 SGHDN and CDR2 FVKESK. This CDR3 contains 13 residues. The CDR3: CASSQYKAAKLFF. CDR3 DNA sequence: TGTGCCAGCAGCCAATACAAGGCGGCCAAACTGTTTTTT.

The J gene is TRBJ1-4, the V gene TRBV25-1; no firm D call. Germline V lookup: CDR1 MGHDK, CDR2 SYGVNS. This CDR3 has 11 amino acids. Trimming stripped 4 bases from V and 10 bases from J, with 7 bases between. This chain's CDR3 is CASSVYGKLFF. CDR3 bases: TGTGCCAGCAGTGTCTATGGAAAACTGTTTTTT.

A remark on this clone: Other nucleotide sequences from this sample produce the same CDR3. The rearrangement uses TRBV28 and TRBJ2-7; tentative D call: TRBD1 (6 bases). Germline CDR1 and CDR2: MDHEN and SYDVKM. The CDR3 runs 12 residues. Trimming took 6 bases from V and 1 from J, leaving 7 bases between them. The CDR3 coding sequence is TGTGCCAGCAGACAGGGTTCCTACGAGCAGTACTTC. It specifies CASRQGSYEQYF.

The V call is TRBV5-1, the J call TRBJ2-1; 10 bases fit TRBD2. The CDR3 is made up of 14 amino acids. From germline, CDR1 is SGHRS and CDR2 YFSETQ. The V segment lost 3 bases and the J segment 6 bases; nucleotides outside the gene matches: 3. This chain's CDR3 is CASSWGTSANEQFF. CDR3 in DNA: TGCGCCAGCAGCTGGGGGACTAGCGCCAATGAGCAGTTCTTC.

This chain links TRBV12-5 with TRBJ2-1; D is possibly TRBD2 (6 bases). Germline V gives CDR1 LGHNT, CDR2 FRNRAP. Deletions cut 2 bases from V and 5 bases from J, with 13 bases between. The CDR3 has 15 amino acids. The CDR3 here is CASGLRGEANNEQFF. The DNA for the CDR3 is TGTGCTAGTGGTTTGAGAGGGGAGGCGAACAATGAGCAGTTCTTC.

V gene TRBV9 combines with J gene TRBJ2-1, with 8 bases aligning to TRBD1. Germline trimming cut 3 bases from V and 7 bases from J; bases unmatched to any gene: 0. The CDR3 loop spans 12 amino acids. CDR1 and CDR2 (germline): SGDLS, YYNGEE. The CDR3 sequence: CASSGQGNEQFF. Here the CDR3 DNA reads TGTGCCAGCAGCGGACAGGGGAATGAGCAGTTCTTC.

This chain uses TRBV3-1 (or the pseudogene TRBV3-2) with TRBJ2-1; 11 bases line up with TRBD2. V lost 5 bases and J lost 6; bases outside the gene matches: 6. The V gene's germline CDR1 is LGHDT and CDR2 YNNKEL (reference sequence). CDR3 size: 15 residues. The CDR3 region has the DNA TGTGCCAGCAGCACAATAGGACTAGCGGGCAATGAGCAGTTCTTC. Amino acid sequence: CASSTIGLAGNEQFF.

The chain uses TRBV11-3 and TRBJ1-3; possibly TRBD1 for D (5 bases). V lost 5 bases and J 4 bases, leaving 9 bases between the germline ends. Per germline, CDR1 SGHNT and CDR2 YENEEA. The CDR3 has 13 residues. The chain's CDR3 is CASSRGYGNTIYF. The CDR3 DNA reads as TGTGCCAGCAGCCGGGGGTACGGAAACACCATATATTTT. Together with reference TRBV11-3 and TRBJ1-3, the CDR3 gives the full variable domain: EAGVVQSPRYKIIEKKQPVAFWCNPISGHNTLYWYLQNLGQGPELLIRYENEEAVDDSQLPKDRFSAERLKGVDSTLKIQPAELGDSAVYLCASSRGYGNTIYFGEGSWLTVV.

The chain recombines TRBV2 with TRBJ2-3; 9 bases agree with TRBD1. The CDR3 has 16 residues. J was trimmed by 0 bases and V by 4 bases; bases with no gene match: 5. The V gene's germline CDR1 is SNHLY and CDR2 FYNNEI. The CDR3 is CASSGRTGASTDTQYF. In DNA, the CDR3 is TGTGCCAGCAGTGGGAGGACAGGGGCCAGCACAGATACGCAGTATTTT. Variable domain in full (rest from reference TRBV2 and TRBJ2-3): EPEVTQTPSHQVTQMGQEVILRCVPISNHLYFYWYRQILGQKVEFLVSFYNNEISEKSEIFDDQFSVERPDGSNFTLKIRSTKLEDSAMYFCASSGRTGASTDTQYFGPGTRLTVL.

The rearrangement links TRBV9 to TRBJ2-1; tentative D call: TRBD2 (6 bases). There are 14 residues in the CDR3. The V end was cut by 6 bases, the J end by 7 bases, with 17 bases between. Germline values: CDR1 SGDLS, CDR2 YYNGEE. The CDR3 coding sequence is TGTGCCAGCACTGAACCGGGAGTAGGAAATGAGCAGTTCTTC. It codes for CASTEPGVGNEQFF.

This clone was recorded many times. The gene calls are TRBV15 and TRBJ2-6, with a possible D match to TRBD1 (5 bases). The CDR3 spans 15 residues. The ends were cut back, 3 bases at V and 0 bases at J, with 6 bases in the middle. Germline CDR1 reads LNHNV; CDR2 reads YYDKDF (reference sequence). The CDR3 sequence is CATSSRVSGANVLTF. In DNA form, the CDR3 reads TGTGCCACCAGCAGCAGGGTCTCTGGGGCCAACGTCCTGACTTTC. Supplemented by reference TRBV15 and TRBJ2-6, the full variable domain reads DAMVIQNPRYQVTQFGKPVTLSCSQTLNHNVMYWYQQKSSQAPKLLFHYYDKDFNNEADTPDNFQSRRPNTSFCFLDIRSPGLGDTAMYLCATSSRVSGANVLTFGAGSRLTVL.

The chain uses TRBV19 and TRBJ2-7; 9 positions match TRBD2. The CDR3 covers 14 residues. J gave up 1 base and V 6 bases, and 4 bases lay outside the gene matches. Germline CDR1 is LNHDA and CDR2 is SQIVND (reference sequence). CDR3 amino acids: CASRGGRASYEQYF. In DNA form, the CDR3 reads TGTGCCAGTAGAGGCGGGAGGGCATCCTACGAGCAGTACTTC. Filled out from reference TRBV19 and TRBJ2-7, the complete variable domain reads DGGITQSPKYLFRKEGQNVTLSCEQNLNHDAMYWYRQDPGQGLRLIYYSQIVNDFQKGDIAEGYSVSREKKESFPLTVTSAQKNPTAFYLCASRGGRASYEQYFGPGTRLTVT.

The V gene is TRBV27, the J gene TRBJ2-3, with D possibly matching TRBD2 (6 bases). Germline lookup yields CDR1 MNHEY and CDR2 SMNVEV (reference sequence). The CDR3 length is 15 residues. The V and J ends lost 5 bases and 0 bases respectively, with 12 bases between them. For the CDR3, the DNA is TGTGCCAGCAGTCTACCCGGGACTAGCACAGATACGCAGTATTTT. It yields the protein CASSLPGTSTDTQYF.

This chain links TRBV28 with TRBJ2-5, with D perhaps matching TRBD1 (6 bases). Germline CDR1 reads MDHEN; CDR2 reads SYDVKM. This CDR3 region has 13 residues. V was pared by 6 bases and J by 5 bases, with 13 bases between. Here the CDR3 DNA reads TGTGCCAGCAGCGGGACACTCGGGGAGACCCAGTACTTC. Translation gives CASSGTLGETQYF.

V and J are TRBV2 and TRBJ1-6; 10 nucleotides agree with TRBD1. Trimming took 6 bases from V and 9 from J; bases not matched to a gene: 8. This CDR3 is 15 amino acids long. The germline V gene encodes CDR1 SNHLY and CDR2 FYNNEI. The CDR3: CASSARDRGRSPLHF. The CDR3 DNA is TGTGCCAGCAGCGCCCGGGACAGGGGACGTTCACCCCTCCACTTT.

The chain couples TRBV11-2 to TRBJ2-2, with 10 nucleotides matching TRBD2. The germline gives CDR1 SGHAT, CDR2 FQNNGV. Trimming cost V 5 bases and J 5 bases; bases outside gene matches: 2. There are 14 residues in the CDR3. As DNA, the CDR3 is TGTGCCAGCAGCGTGGGACTAGCGACCGGGGAGCTGTTTTTT. As protein: CASSVGLATGELFF.

This chain uses TRBV29-1 with TRBJ2-2, with D tentatively TRBD2 (6 bases). There are 16 residues in the CDR3. Trimming took 1 base from V and 1 from J, leaving 13 bases between them. Germline CDR1 is SQVTM and CDR2 is ANQGSEA. The CDR3 sequence: CSVEVVAGLNTGELFF. For the CDR3, the DNA is TGCAGCGTTGAAGTCGTTGCGGGATTGAACACCGGGGAGCTGTTTTTT.

The CDR3 here is CASSQERTGGWLGAFF. In nucleotides, the CDR3 is TGTGCCAGCAGCCAAGAGCGAACAGGGGGCTGGCTTGGAGCTTTCTTT. V gene TRBV4-2 combines with J gene TRBJ1-1, with 9 bases lining up with TRBD1. The CDR3 extends over 16 amino acids. The trim removed 0 bases at V and 10 bases at J, leaving 12 bases unmatched. Per germline, CDR1 LGHNA and CDR2 YNFKEQ.

The chain recombines TRBV10-3 with TRBJ2-7; 9 bases are a match to TRBD2. Germline CDR1 and CDR2: ENHRY and SYGVKD. The CDR3 loop spans 18 amino acids. The ends lost 4 bases at V and 4 bases at J; junction bases unmatched: 17. CDR3 region: CAISGWAGGPVQSYEQYF. The CDR3 DNA is TGTGCCATCAGTGGATGGGCGGGAGGGCCGGTTCAAAGTTACGAGCAGTACTTC.